The rows below give T cell receptor beta chains drawn from one sample of a study of regulatory T cells in long-lasting Graves disease. TCRdb ran MiXCR on the multiplex PCR reads and lists one entry per CDR3 protein. This sample has a few hundred thousand distinct CDR3 sequences, with 12% to 15% found just once. The sample was also linked to a second study, of T cells in Graves' hyperthyroidism and ophthalmopathy.

The specimen comprised peripheral blood mononuclear cells (PBMCs), sampled at new diagnosis, from a patient treated with antithyroid drugs. These receptors were obtained from a woman aged 50 to 60 with Graves disease. Each CDR3 is given with its conserved first and last residue. D genes are given only for firm matches. Clone size is given for some rows only: seen once, a few or many times, or a class if the clone is expanded.

>few|NA|TRBV19|TRBJ2-2
CASSGTYGGELFF
TGTGCCAGCAGTGGAACCTACGGCGGGGAGCTGTTTTTT
>NA|NA|TRBV30|TRBJ1-2
CARYDWADNYGYTF
TGTGCCCGGTATGACTGGGCCGATAACTATGGCTACACCTTC
>NA|TRBD1|TRBV18|TRBJ1-1
CASSPRSGGPNTEAFF
TGTGCCAGCTCACCAAGGTCAGGGGGGCCGAACACTGAAGCTTTCTTT
>many|NA|TRBV11-2|TRBJ2-3
CASSLVRDLVETDTQYF
TGTGCCAGCAGCTTAGTCCGGGACTTAGTGGAGACAGATACGCAGTATTTT
>many|NA|TRBV7-3|TRBJ2-5
CASPQTWEETQYF
TGTGCCAGCCCTCAAACGTGGGAAGAGACCCAGTACTTC
>many|NA|TRBV3-1|TRBJ1-3
CASSQVGGSGNTIYF
TGTGCCAGCAGCCAAGTGGGGGGATCTGGAAACACCATATATTTT
>many|NA|TRBV28|TRBJ2-5
CASSFSPKTEIQETQYF
TGTGCCAGCAGTTTCTCCCCAAAGACAGAGATACAAGAGACCCAGTACTTC
>once|TRBD2|TRBV4-3|TRBJ2-1
CASSRRLAGDSYNEQFF
TGCGCCAGCAGCCGCCGACTAGCGGGGGACTCCTACAATGAGCAGTTCTTC
>many|TRBD2|TRBV29-1|TRBJ2-3
CSVDGLAEGDTDTQYF
TGCAGCGTTGACGGGCTAGCGGAAGGGGACACAGATACGCAGTATTTT
>many|TRBD2|TRBV11-2|TRBJ2-7
CASSRTGSGSSYEQYF
TGTGCCAGCAGCCGAACAGGGAGCGGGAGCTCCTACGAGCAGTACTTC
>NA|NA|TRBV2|TRBJ2-1
CASSFRRMNEQFF
TGTGCCAGCAGTTTCAGGAGGATGAATGAGCAGTTCTTC
>many|NA|TRBV3-1|TRBJ2-7
CASSQVPEGGGEQYF
TGTGCCAGCAGCCAAGTACCGGAGGGGGGCGGCGAGCAGTACTTC
>many|NA|TRBV30|TRBJ1-1
CAWMGQMNTEAFF
TGTGCCTGGATGGGTCAGATGAACACTGAAGCTTTCTTT
>many|TRBD1|TRBV12-3/TRBV12-4|TRBJ1-5
CASSLIGQGDQPQHF
TGTGCCAGCAGTTTAATTGGACAGGGGGATCAGCCCCAGCATTTT
>NA|TRBD2|TRBV18|TRBJ2-3
CASSPRLGLAGGGADTQYF
TGTGCCAGCTCACCACGTTTGGGACTAGCGGGAGGTGGCGCAGATACGCAGTATTTT
>few|TRBD2|TRBV18|TRBJ2-7
CASSPPSGLAAYEQYF
TGTGCCAGCTCACCACCATCCGGACTAGCGGCCTACGAGCAGTACTTC
>once|TRBD1|TRBV29-1|TRBJ1-2
CSVEGGQGAGGYTF
TGCAGCGTTGAAGGAGGCCAGGGGGCGGGCGGCTACACCTTC
>many|TRBD2|TRBV7-9|TRBJ2-3
CASSLALGTSGRATDTQYF
TGTGCCAGCAGCTTAGCGCTCGGGACTAGCGGGAGGGCCACAGATACGCAGTATTTT